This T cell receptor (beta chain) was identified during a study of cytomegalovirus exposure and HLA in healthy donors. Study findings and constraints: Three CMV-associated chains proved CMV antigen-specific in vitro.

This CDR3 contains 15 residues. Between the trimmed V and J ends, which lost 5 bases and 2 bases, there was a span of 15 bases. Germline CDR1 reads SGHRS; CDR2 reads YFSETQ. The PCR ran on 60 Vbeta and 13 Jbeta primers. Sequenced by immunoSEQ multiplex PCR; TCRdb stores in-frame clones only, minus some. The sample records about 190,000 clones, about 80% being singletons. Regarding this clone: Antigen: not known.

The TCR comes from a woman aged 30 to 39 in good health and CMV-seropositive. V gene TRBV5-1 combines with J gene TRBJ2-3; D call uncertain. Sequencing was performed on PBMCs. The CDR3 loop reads CASRPPGWITDTQYF. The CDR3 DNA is TGCGCCAGCAGACCGCCGGGTTGGATCACAGATACGCAGTATTTT.